A single T cell receptor (beta chain) is shown here with its context. Its antigen is undetermined. This sample was included in a study of cytomegalovirus exposure and HLA in healthy donors. Study results and caveats: Researchers reported in a later analysis that a missense DCLRE1C variant was tied to TCR beta V- and J-gene trimming. Reportedly, TCR beta sequences accurately predicted HLA-A and HLA-B alleles in most subjects.

The germline CDR1 and CDR2 sequences are MDHEN and SYDVKM. This CDR3 is 15 amino acids long. V was clipped by 3 bases and J by 3 bases, with 12 bases between them. Both 60 Vbeta primers and 13 Jbeta primers went into the PCR. Profiling relied on immunoSEQ multiplex PCR, and the TCRdb table lists in-frame clones only, not all of them. The sample gives about 180,000 clones, around 76% of which show up once; 2.5% is in the top ten. The sequence was obtained from a woman between 25 and 40 years old in good health and CMV-seropositive. The sequenced sample was PBMCs. The J gene is TRBJ1-5, the V gene TRBV28; a weak D match, TRBD1 (5 bases). The CDR3 bases are TGTGCCAGCAGTTTCGGGGGAATGCACAATCAGCCCCAGCATTTT. It is translated as CASSFGGMHNQPQHF.